The clone carrying this T cell receptor beta chain was picked up many times. What it binds is unknown. The CDR3 has 16 amino acids. Germline V lookup: CDR1 SGHAT, CDR2 FQNNGV. The V and J ends lost 5 bases and 3 bases respectively, with 17 bases between them. The data originate from a study of T cell repertoires in cytomegalovirus infection. Background on the study: Public TCR beta signature analysis indicated the presence of both CMV infection and matching HLA type. Study outcomes and limitations: The cumulative frequency of public TCR beta families distinguished individuals who carried CMV together with the relevant HLA. Clonotypes of TCR beta that were HLA-C-restricted and CMV-specific dominated the ex vivo response.

TCRdb processed the reads anew with MiXCR; each CDR3 protein has one entry. The sample lists just over 300,000 distinct CDR3 sequences; 17% were seen once. The chain couples TRBV11-2 to TRBJ2-1, with D possibly TRBD2 on 7 matching bases. The sequencing sample was made of PBMCs. The receptor's source is a human donor in good health (CMV status not recorded). Some clones in this sample may be carry-over from other donors' samples. The CDR3 DNA is TGTGCCAGCAGCCCTAGGTCGGGGGGCCTCTACAATGAGCAGTTCTTC. The encoded protein is CASSPRSGGLYNEQFF.